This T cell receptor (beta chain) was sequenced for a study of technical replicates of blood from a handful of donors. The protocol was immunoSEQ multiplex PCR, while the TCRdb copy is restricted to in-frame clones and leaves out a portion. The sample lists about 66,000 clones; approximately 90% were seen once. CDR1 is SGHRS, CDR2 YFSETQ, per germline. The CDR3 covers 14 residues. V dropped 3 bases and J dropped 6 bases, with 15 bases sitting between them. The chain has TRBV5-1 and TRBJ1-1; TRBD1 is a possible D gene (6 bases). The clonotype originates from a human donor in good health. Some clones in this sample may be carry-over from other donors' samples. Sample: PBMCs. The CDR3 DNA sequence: TGCGCCAGCAGCTCCAAAGTAGGGGGACCTGAAGCTTTCTTT. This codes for CASSSKVGGPEAFF.